This T cell receptor (beta chain) was documented in a study of blood T cell repertoires in COVID-19. This clone was observed a few times. Repertoires were generated with immunoSEQ multiplex PCR, while TCRdb's copy carries only in-frame clones and drops some. Of 300,000 to 400,000 clones listed, around nine tenths were seen once; the top ten hold almost 4%. The receptor comes from a woman in her twenties or thirties who had been exposed to COVID-19. Sequenced: PBMCs or T cells enriched from blood (not recorded which).

The CDR3 spells CASSEDRRLAKNIQYF. The CDR3 region has the DNA TGTGCCAGCAGCGAAGACAGGAGACTAGCCAAAAACATTCAGTACTTC. The chain couples TRBV7-2 to TRBJ2-4; D is perhaps TRBD1 (6 bases). Trimming took off 5 bases at V and 0 bases at J, with 14 bases between the two ends. The CDR3 length is 16 residues. Germline V gene data show CDR1 as SGHTA and CDR2 as FQGNSA. The entire variable domain, with the rest obtained from reference TRBV7-2 and TRBJ2-4, is as follows: GAGVSQSPSNKVTEKGKDVELRCDPISGHTALYWYRQSLGQGLEFLIYFQGNSAPDKSGLPSDRFSAERTGGSVSTLTIQRTQQEDSAVYLCASSEDRRLAKNIQYFGAGTRLSVL.